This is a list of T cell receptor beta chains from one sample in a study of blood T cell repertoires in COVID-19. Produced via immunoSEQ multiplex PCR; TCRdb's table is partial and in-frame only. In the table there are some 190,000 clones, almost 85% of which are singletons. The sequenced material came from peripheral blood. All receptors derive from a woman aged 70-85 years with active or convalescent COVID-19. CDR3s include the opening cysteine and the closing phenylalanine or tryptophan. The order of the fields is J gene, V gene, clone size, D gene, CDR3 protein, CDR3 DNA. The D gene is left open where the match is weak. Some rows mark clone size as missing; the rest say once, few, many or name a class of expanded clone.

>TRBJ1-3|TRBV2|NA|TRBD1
CASSAGGAGGNTIYF
TGTGCCAGCAGTGCAGGGGGCGCAGGGGGAAACACCATATATTTT
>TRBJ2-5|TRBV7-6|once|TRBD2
CASSLFSGRETQYF
TGTGCCAGCAGCTTGTTTAGCGGGAGAGAGACCCAGTACTTC
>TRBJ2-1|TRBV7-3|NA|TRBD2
CASSFRGLSEQFF
TGTGCCAGCAGCTTTAGGGGACTAAGTGAGCAGTTCTTC
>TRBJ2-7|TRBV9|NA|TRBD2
CASSVGRAGGPGEQYF
TGTGCCAGCAGCGTAGGGCGAGCGGGAGGGCCGGGCGAGCAGTACTTC
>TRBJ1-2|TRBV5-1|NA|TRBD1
CASSFWDRGSYGYTF
TGCGCCAGCAGCTTTTGGGACAGGGGGAGCTATGGCTACACCTTC
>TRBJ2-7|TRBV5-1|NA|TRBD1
CASSQGTGTGADEQYF
TGCGCCAGCAGCCAGGGAACCGGGACAGGGGCCGACGAGCAGTACTTC
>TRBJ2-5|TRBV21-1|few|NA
CASSKLPSGGQETQYF
TGTGCCAGCAGCAAACTCCCTAGCGGGGGCCAAGAGACCCAGTACTTC
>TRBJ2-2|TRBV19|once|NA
CASSTQVGGGTGELFF
TGTGCCAGTAGTACCCAGGTGGGAGGGGGCACCGGGGAGCTGTTTTTT
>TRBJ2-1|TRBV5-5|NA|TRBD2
CASSRAGLAGGNYNEQFF
TGTGCCAGCAGCCGCGCCGGACTAGCGGGAGGCAACTACAATGAGCAGTTCTTC
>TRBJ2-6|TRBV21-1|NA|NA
CAIPLFPGYAANVLTF
TGTGCCATCCCACTGTTTCCCGGGTATGCGGCCAACGTCCTGACTTTC
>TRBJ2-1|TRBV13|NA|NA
CASIPWGYRSSYNEQFF
TGTGCCAGCATCCCCTGGGGCTACCGTAGCTCCTACAATGAGCAGTTCTTC
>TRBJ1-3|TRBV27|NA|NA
CASSLAGFNSGNTIYF
TGTGCCAGCAGTCTCGCAGGGTTCAACTCTGGAAACACCATATATTTT
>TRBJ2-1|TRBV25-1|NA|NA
CASSDWDSSSYNEQFF
TGTGCCAGCAGTGACTGGGACTCCAGCTCCTACAATGAGCAGTTCTTC
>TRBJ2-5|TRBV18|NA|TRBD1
CASSPGTGQETQYF
TGTGCCAGCTCGCCAGGGACAGGGCAAGAGACCCAGTACTTC
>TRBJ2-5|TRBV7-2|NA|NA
CASSLALGASQETQYF
TGTGCCAGCAGCTTAGCGTTAGGAGCTTCCCAAGAGACCCAGTACTTC
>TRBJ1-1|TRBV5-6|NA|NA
CASGQGSLNTEAFF
TGTGCCAGCGGCCAGGGGTCGCTGAACACTGAAGCTTTCTTT
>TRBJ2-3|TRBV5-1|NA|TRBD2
CASSPGAGARTDTQYF
TGCGCCAGCAGCCCCGGAGCGGGAGCCCGCACAGATACGCAGTATTTT
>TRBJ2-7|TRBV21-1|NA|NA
CASSKALFFGGRAYEQYF
TGTGCCAGCAGCAAAGCGCTCTTCTTCGGGGGGCGGGCCTACGAGCAGTACTTC
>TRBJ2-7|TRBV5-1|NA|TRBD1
CASSLGGTGAYEQYF
TGCGCCAGCAGCTTGGGGGGGACAGGGGCCTACGAGCAGTACTTC
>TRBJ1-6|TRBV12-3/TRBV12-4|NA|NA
CASSPEYNSPLHF
TGTGCCAGCAGCCCCGAGTATAATTCACCCCTCCACTTT
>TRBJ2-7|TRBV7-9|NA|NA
CASSFPHLGHYEQYF
TGTGCCAGCAGCTTTCCTCACTTGGGGCACTACGAGCAGTACTTC
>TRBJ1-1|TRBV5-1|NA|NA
CASSLPGTDTEAFF
TGCGCCAGCAGCTTACCGGGTACGGACACTGAAGCTTTCTTT
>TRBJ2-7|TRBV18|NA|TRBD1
CASSPGTGLFEQYF
TGTGCCAGCTCACCAGGGACAGGTCTCTTCGAGCAGTACTTC
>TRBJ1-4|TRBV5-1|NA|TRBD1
CASSPGQDGEKLFF
TGCGCCAGCAGCCCCGGACAGGATGGGGAAAAACTGTTTTTT
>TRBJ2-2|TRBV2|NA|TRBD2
CASSALRTSPNTGELFF
TGTGCCAGCAGTGCCCTTAGGACTAGTCCCAACACCGGGGAGCTGTTTTTT